These 20 T cell receptor beta chains originate from one sample sequenced in a study of CD8 T cell repertoires and HIV-1 epitope variants. Their target antigens are unknown. Data came from immunoSEQ multiplex PCR; TCRdb stores just in-frame clones and leaves some out. The sample carries just under 6,000 clones, around 67% recorded once. Sequenced sample: cultured CD8+ T cells derived from PBMCs. The receptors were sampled from a male donor with HIV.

This chain joins TRBV7-9 and TRBJ2-3; D is perhaps TRBD2 (6 bases). V was pared by 1 base and J by 0 bases, with 14 bases between. The CDR3 is made up of 17 amino acids. CDR1 is SEHNR and CDR2 is FQNEAQ in the germline V gene (reference sequence). This chain's CDR3 is CASSLDTAGPSTDTQYF. CDR3 in DNA: TGTGCCAGCAGCTTAGACACGGCGGGACCTAGCACAGATACGCAGTATTTT.

This clone was recorded a few times. The CDR3 sequence: CASSTTGTGYSPLHF. Here the CDR3 DNA reads TGTGCCAGCAGCACGACCGGGACAGGGTATTCACCCCTCCACTTT. The V and J genes are TRBV13 and TRBJ1-6, with 9 nucleotides matching TRBD1. With 5 bases clipped from V and 8 bases from J, the junction kept 7 bases outside the gene matches. The CDR3 totals 15 residues. Germline assignment: CDR1 PRHDT and CDR2 FYEKMQ (reference sequence).

This clone was found a few times. This chain uses TRBV5-4 with TRBJ1-6, with D tentatively TRBD1 (6 bases). CDR1 and CDR2 (germline): SGHNT, YYREEE (reference sequence). CDR3 length equals 14 residues. Between the trimmed V and J ends, which lost 4 bases and 7 bases, there was a span of 12 bases. CDR3 protein: CASSHREANSPLHF. In DNA form, the CDR3 reads TGTGCCAGCAGCCACAGGGAGGCCAATTCACCCCTCCACTTT.

In this sample, this clone turned up a few times. The chain links TRBV27 to TRBJ2-7; 7 bases are a match to TRBD1. V was pared by 6 bases and J by 3 bases, with 8 bases of the junction left unmatched. This CDR3 comprises 14 residues. Germline CDR1 reads MNHEY; CDR2 reads SMNVEV (reference sequence). CDR3 nucleotides: TGTGCCAGCAGGTGGGACGACAGGGACTACGAGCAGTACTTC. Its protein is CASRWDDRDYEQYF.

This clone has just a few counts. The J gene is TRBJ2-7, the V gene TRBV5-6; TRBD1 agrees at 8 bases. This CDR3 has 15 residues. Germline V gene lookup returns CDR1 SGHDT and CDR2 YYEEEE. With V trimmed by 0 bases and J by 2 bases, 4 bases remained unmatched. CDR3 bases: TGTGCCAGCAGCTTGGAGACAGGGGCAACCTACGAGCAGTACTTC. This codes for CASSLETGATYEQYF.

The chain combines TRBV25-1 with TRBJ1-2; D is ambiguous. This CDR3 contains 14 residues. Trimming took 3 bases from V and 3 from J, leaving 11 bases between them. Germline-derived CDR1 and CDR2 are MGHDK and SYGVNS. The CDR3 bases are TGTGCCAGCAGTGATCCGACTGAGGACTATGGCTACACCTTC. Encoded protein: CASSDPTEDYGYTF.

This chain links TRBV18 with TRBJ1-1; unclear D gene. The CDR3 has 15 amino acids. The germline gives CDR1 KGHSH, CDR2 LQKENI. V was shortened by 0 bases and J by 3 bases, with 11 bases between the two germline ends. As DNA, the CDR3 is TGTGCCAGCTCACCACCTGGACTGGCGGACACTGAAGCTTTCTTT. This gives the protein CASSPPGLADTEAFF.

Only one count was recorded for this clone. The rearrangement uses TRBV19 and TRBJ2-7; D possibly corresponds to TRBD1 (6 bases). The CDR3 extends over 19 amino acids. The V gene lost 2 bases and the J gene lost 3 bases, with 26 bases spanning the gap. Germline lookup yields CDR1 LNHDA and CDR2 SQIVND (reference sequence). CDR3 protein: CASSIPSAHRDRAGYEQYF. CDR3 coding DNA: TGTGCCAGTAGTATACCCTCAGCCCACAGGGACCGGGCCGGCTACGAGCAGTACTTC. Using reference TRBV19 and TRBJ2-7 for the parts outside the CDR3, the full variable domain is DGGITQSPKYLFRKEGQNVTLSCEQNLNHDAMYWYRQDPGQGLRLIYYSQIVNDFQKGDIAEGYSVSREKKESFPLTVTSAQKNPTAFYLCASSIPSAHRDRAGYEQYFGPGTRLTVT.

The rearrangement uses TRBV4-1 and TRBJ1-5; perhaps TRBD1 as D (5 bases). The germline V gene encodes CDR1 MGHRA and CDR2 YSYEKL. The V end lost 0 bases, the J end lost 6 bases, and 15 bases lay between the germline ends. The CDR3 sequence is 16 residues long. The chain's CDR3 is CASSQDFQGLGQPQHF. In DNA form, the CDR3 reads TGCGCCAGCAGCCAAGATTTTCAGGGTTTAGGTCAGCCCCAGCATTTT.

The genes are TRBV11-2 and TRBJ2-1; D remains ambiguous. Germline loops: CDR1 SGHAT, CDR2 FQNNGV. With 0 bases removed from V and 1 base from J, the gap between germline ends came to 4 bases. CDR3 length: 14 amino acids. CDR3 DNA: TGTGCCAGCAGCTTAGAAGGGTCCTACAATGAGCAGTTCTTC. Its protein product is CASSLEGSYNEQFF.

The rearrangement uses TRBV29-1 and TRBJ1-2; possible D gene TRBD1, 5 bases. Germline values: CDR1 SQVTM, CDR2 ANQGSEA. This CDR3 has 11 amino acids. V lost 4 bases and J 4 bases, leaving 7 bases between the germline ends. CDR3 sequence reads: CSVAGGYGYTF. CDR3 nucleotide sequence: TGCAGCGTTGCCGGGGGCTATGGCTACACCTTC.

This chain connects TRBV30 to TRBJ2-7, with 12 bases aligning to TRBD2. The germline V gene encodes CDR1 GTSNPN and CDR2 SVGIG (reference sequence). CDR3 size: 16 residues. After removal of 0 bases from V and 3 bases from J, the junction contained 6 bases not matched to a gene. The CDR3 loop reads CAWSVRGGLAGYEQYF. In DNA, the CDR3 is TGTGCCTGGAGTGTACGAGGGGGACTAGCGGGCTACGAGCAGTACTTC.

The rearrangement joins TRBV6-1 to TRBJ2-5; D is unclear. The CDR3 is 15 residues long. Germline V gives CDR1 MNHNS, CDR2 SASEGT. Between the trimmed V and J ends, which lost 6 bases and 2 bases, there was a span of 16 bases. CDR3: CASRPPLGIQETQYF. CDR3 coding DNA: TGTGCCAGCAGGCCGCCCCTGGGAATTCAAGAGACCCAGTACTTC.

The chain is built from TRBV14 and TRBJ2-5; a possible D gene is TRBD1 (6 bases). Germline loops: CDR1 SGHDN, CDR2 FVKESK. V was cut by 1 base and J by 4 bases, with 10 bases left in between. This CDR3 is 14 amino acids long. The CDR3 DNA is TGTGCCAGCAGCCAAGCAGGGGTACTAGAGACCCAGTACTTC. Protein sequence: CASSQAGVLETQYF.

This chain joins TRBV5-6 and TRBJ1-4; D might be TRBD1 (5 bases). The V end lost 2 bases, the J end lost 4 bases, and 9 bases lay between the germline ends. The germline V gene encodes CDR1 SGHDT and CDR2 YYEEEE. CDR3 length: 14 residues. CDR3 coding DNA: TGTGCCAGCAGCTTTAGGGGATTTAATGAAAAACTGTTTTTT. Protein sequence: CASSFRGFNEKLFF. The variable domain in full, with the rest retrieved from reference TRBV5-6 and TRBJ1-4, is DAGVTQSPTHLIKTRGQQVTLRCSPKSGHDTVSWYQQALGQGPQFIFQYYEEEERQRGNFPDRFSGHQFPNYSSELNVNALLLGDSALYLCASSFRGFNEKLFFGSGTQLSVL.

The rearrangement links TRBV10-3 to TRBJ1-2; tentative D call: TRBD1 (5 bases). From germline, CDR1 is ENHRY and CDR2 SYGVKD. The V gene lost 0 bases and the J gene lost 4 bases, with 6 bases spanning the gap. The CDR3 extends over 13 amino acids. As DNA, the CDR3 is TGTGCCATCAGTGAGTCAACAGGCTATGGCTACACCTTC. Translated, it gives CAISESTGYGYTF.

The genes are TRBV6-5 and TRBJ1-1; no definite D call. The V end lost 6 bases, the J end lost 6 bases, and 11 bases lay between the germline ends. This CDR3 contains 12 residues. The V gene's germline CDR1 is MNHEY and CDR2 SVGAGI. The CDR3 loop is CASSPGGPEAFF. The CDR3, as DNA: TGTGCCAGCAGCCCTGGCGGTCCTGAAGCTTTCTTT.

This chain uses TRBV29-1 with TRBJ2-7; 8 bases map to TRBD1. Trimming took 5 bases from V and 5 from J; bases not matched to a gene: 11. The germline CDR1 and CDR2 sequences are SQVTM and ANQGSEA. CDR3 length: 14 amino acids. The CDR3 loop is CSVILLTGENEQYF. The DNA of the CDR3 is TGCAGCGTTATCCTTCTGACAGGGGAGAACGAGCAGTACTTC.

This clone is a singleton in its sample. V and J are TRBV7-8 and TRBJ1-2; D is perhaps TRBD1 (5 bases). V lost 2 bases, J lost 1 base, and 20 bases lay in between. In germline, CDR1 is SGHVS, CDR2 FQNEAQ. The CDR3 is made up of 18 amino acids. CDR3 DNA: TGTGCCAGCAGCTTAAACAGGCGACCGAGCCCGAATAACTATGGCTACACCTTC. This encodes CASSLNRRPSPNNYGYTF. The full variable domain, with the rest looked up from reference TRBV7-8 and TRBJ1-2, is GAGVSQSPRYKVAKRGQDVALRCDPISGHVSLFWYQQALGQGPEFLTYFQNEAQLDKSGLPSDRFFAERPEGSVSTLKIQRTQQEDSAVYLCASSLNRRPSPNNYGYTFGSGTRLTVV.

The chain links TRBV9 to TRBJ1-1, with TRBD1 matching 9 bases. Germline-derived CDR1 and CDR2 are SGDLS and YYNGEE. Trimming took 4 bases from V and 2 from J; bases not matched to a gene: 3. The CDR3 is 14 residues long. The CDR3 sequence: CASSLTGGNTEAFF. The DNA of the CDR3 is TGTGCCAGCAGCTTGACAGGGGGAAACACTGAAGCTTTCTTT.